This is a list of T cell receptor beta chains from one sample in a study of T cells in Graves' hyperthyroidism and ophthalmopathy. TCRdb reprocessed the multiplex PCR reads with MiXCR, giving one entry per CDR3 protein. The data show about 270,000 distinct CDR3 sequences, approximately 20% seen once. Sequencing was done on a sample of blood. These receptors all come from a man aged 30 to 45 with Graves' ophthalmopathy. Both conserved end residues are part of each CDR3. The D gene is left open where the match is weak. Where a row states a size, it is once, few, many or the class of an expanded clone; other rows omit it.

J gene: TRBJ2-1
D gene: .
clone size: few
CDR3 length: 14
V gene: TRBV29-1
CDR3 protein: CSARPGHSYNEQFF
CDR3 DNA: TGCAGCGCCAGACCGGGGCACTCCTACAATGAGCAGTTCTTC

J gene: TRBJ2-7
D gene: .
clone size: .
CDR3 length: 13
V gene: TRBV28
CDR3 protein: CASSITGKNEQYF
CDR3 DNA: TGTGCCAGCAGCATAACGGGGAAGAACGAGCAGTACTTC

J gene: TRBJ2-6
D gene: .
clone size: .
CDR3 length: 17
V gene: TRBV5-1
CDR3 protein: CASFRDPGASGANVLTF
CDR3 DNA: TGCGCCAGCTTCCGGGACCCCGGTGCGTCTGGGGCCAACGTCCTGACTTTC

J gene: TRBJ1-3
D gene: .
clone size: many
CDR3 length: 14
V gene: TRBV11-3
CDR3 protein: CASSWGASGNTIYF
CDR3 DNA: TGTGCCAGCAGTTGGGGGGCCTCTGGAAACACCATATATTTT

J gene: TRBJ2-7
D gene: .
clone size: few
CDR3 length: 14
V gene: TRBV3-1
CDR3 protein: CASSHPGTFYEQYF
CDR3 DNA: TGTGCCAGCAGCCATCCCGGGACTTTCTACGAGCAGTACTTC

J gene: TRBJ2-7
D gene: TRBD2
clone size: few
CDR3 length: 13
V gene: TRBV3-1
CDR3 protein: CASSLTSSREQYF
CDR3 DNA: TGTGCCAGCAGCCTGACTAGCTCCCGCGAGCAGTACTTC

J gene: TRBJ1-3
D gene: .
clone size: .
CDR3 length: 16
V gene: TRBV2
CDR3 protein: CASSSSRPSSGNTIYF
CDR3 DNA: TGTGCCAGCAGTTCCAGTCGACCCAGCTCTGGAAACACCATATATTTT

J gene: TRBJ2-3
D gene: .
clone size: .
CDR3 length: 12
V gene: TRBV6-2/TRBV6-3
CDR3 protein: CASGVSTDTQYF
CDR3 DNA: TGTGCCAGCGGCGTTAGCACAGATACGCAGTATTTT

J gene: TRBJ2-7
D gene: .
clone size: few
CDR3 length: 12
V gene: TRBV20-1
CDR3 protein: CSAGGTPYEQYF
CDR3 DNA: TGCAGTGCTGGCGGCACCCCATACGAGCAGTACTTC

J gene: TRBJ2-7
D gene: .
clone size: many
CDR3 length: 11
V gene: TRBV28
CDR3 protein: CASNPYYEQYF
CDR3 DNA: TGTGCCAGCAATCCCTACTACGAGCAGTACTTC

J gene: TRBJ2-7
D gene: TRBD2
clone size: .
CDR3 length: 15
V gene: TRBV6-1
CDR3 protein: CASSLTSGMGYEQYF
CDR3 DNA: TGTGCCAGCAGCCTAACTAGCGGTATGGGCTACGAGCAGTACTTC

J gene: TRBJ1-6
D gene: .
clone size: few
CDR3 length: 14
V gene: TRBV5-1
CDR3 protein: CASSLVFRDSPLHF
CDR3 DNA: TGCGCCAGCAGCTTGGTTTTCAGGGATTCACCCCTCCACTTT

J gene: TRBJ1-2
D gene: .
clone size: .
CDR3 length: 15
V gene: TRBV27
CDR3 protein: CASSSMGRGFYGYTF
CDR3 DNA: TGTGCCAGCAGTTCAATGGGGCGGGGTTTTTATGGCTACACCTTC

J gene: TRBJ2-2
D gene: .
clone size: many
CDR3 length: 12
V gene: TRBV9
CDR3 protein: CASSVVTGELFF
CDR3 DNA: TGTGCCAGCAGCGTTGTCACCGGGGAGCTGTTTTTT

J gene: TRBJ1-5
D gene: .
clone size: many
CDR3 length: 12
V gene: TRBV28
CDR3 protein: CASRKKPQPQHF
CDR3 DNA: TGTGCCAGCAGGAAGAAACCTCAGCCCCAGCATTTT

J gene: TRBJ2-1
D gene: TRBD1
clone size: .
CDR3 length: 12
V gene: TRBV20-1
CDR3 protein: CSGTGAVNEQFF
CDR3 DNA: TGCAGTGGGACAGGGGCCGTCAATGAGCAGTTCTTC

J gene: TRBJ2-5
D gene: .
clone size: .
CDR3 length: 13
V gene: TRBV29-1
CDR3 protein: CSVEDFSGETQYF
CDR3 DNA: TGCAGCGTTGAAGATTTCAGCGGGGAGACCCAGTACTTC

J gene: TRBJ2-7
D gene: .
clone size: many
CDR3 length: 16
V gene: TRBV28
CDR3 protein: CASSLSYLASKGEQYF
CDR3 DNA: TGTGCCAGCAGTTTAAGTTATCTGGCTAGCAAAGGCGAGCAGTACTTC

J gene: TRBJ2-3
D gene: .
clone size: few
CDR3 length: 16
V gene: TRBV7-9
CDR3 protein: CASSPDGLAATDTQYF
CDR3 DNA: TGTGCCAGCAGCCCCGATGGGTTAGCGGCCACAGATACGCAGTATTTT

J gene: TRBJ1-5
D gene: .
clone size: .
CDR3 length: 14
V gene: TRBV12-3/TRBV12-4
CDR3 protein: CASSDFVGNQPQHF
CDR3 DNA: TGTGCCAGCAGTGACTTCGTGGGCAATCAGCCCCAGCATTTT

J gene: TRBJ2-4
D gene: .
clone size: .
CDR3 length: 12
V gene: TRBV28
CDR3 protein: CASSPPGDIQYF
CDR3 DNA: TGTGCCAGCAGTCCTCCTGGGGACATTCAGTACTTC

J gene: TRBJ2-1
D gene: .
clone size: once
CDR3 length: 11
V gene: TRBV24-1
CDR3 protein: CATSGGFEQFF
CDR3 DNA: TGTGCCACCAGTGGGGGATTTGAGCAGTTCTTC

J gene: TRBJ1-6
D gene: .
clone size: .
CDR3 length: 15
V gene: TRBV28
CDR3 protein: CASRTQLASNSPLHF
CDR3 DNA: TGTGCCAGCAGAACCCAGTTGGCCTCTAATTCACCCCTCCACTTT

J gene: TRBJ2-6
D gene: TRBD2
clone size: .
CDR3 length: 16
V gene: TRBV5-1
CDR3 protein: CASTGTSGTGANVLTF
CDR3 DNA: TGCGCCAGCACAGGGACTAGCGGGACTGGGGCCAACGTCCTGACTTTC

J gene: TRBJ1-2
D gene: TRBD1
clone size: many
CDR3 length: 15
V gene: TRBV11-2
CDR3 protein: CASSLGQGALDGYTF
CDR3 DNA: TGTGCCAGCAGCTTAGGACAGGGGGCTTTGGATGGCTACACCTTC

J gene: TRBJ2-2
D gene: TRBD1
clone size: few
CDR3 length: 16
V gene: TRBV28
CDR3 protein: CASSLYGQGAIGELFF
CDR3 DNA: TGTGCCAGCAGTTTATATGGCCAGGGGGCAATCGGGGAGCTGTTTTTT

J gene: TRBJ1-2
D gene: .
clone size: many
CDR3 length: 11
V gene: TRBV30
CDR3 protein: CAWSGAYGYTF
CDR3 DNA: TGTGCCTGGAGCGGAGCCTATGGCTACACCTTC

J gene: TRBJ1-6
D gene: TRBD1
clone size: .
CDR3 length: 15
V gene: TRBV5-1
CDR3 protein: CASSSGQGDNSPLHF
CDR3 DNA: TGCGCCAGCAGCAGCGGACAGGGGGACAATTCACCCCTCCACTTT

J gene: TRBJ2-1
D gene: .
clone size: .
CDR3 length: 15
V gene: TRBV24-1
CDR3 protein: CATSDPLRGNNEQFF
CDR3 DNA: TGTGCCACCAGTGACCCTCTTCGCGGAAACAATGAGCAGTTCTTC

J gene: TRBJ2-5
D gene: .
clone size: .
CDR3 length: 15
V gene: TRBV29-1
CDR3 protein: CSVGSGSLRQETQYF
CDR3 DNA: TGCAGCGTTGGTTCCGGCAGCCTTCGCCAAGAGACCCAGTACTTC

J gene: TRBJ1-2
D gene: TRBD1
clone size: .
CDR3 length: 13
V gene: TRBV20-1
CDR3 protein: CSAPDRGNYGYTF
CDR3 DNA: TGCAGTGCCCCCGACAGGGGGAACTATGGCTACACCTTC

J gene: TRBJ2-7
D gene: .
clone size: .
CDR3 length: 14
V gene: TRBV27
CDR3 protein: CASSLGPRGYEQYF
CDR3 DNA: TGTGCCAGCAGTTTGGGCCCCCGAGGATACGAGCAGTACTTC

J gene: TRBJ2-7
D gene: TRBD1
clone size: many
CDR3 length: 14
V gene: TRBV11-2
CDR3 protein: CASSLWTGLDEQYF
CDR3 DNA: TGTGCCAGCAGCCTTTGGACAGGGCTCGACGAGCAGTACTTC

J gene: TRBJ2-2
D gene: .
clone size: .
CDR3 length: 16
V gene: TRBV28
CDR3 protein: CASSPLGGRNTGELFF
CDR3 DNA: TGTGCCAGCAGTCCTTTGGGGGGCAGGAACACCGGGGAGCTGTTTTTT

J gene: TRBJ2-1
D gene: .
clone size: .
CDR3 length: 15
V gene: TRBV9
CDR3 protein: CASSPHRSRDNEQFF
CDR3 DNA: TGTGCCAGCAGCCCCCACAGGTCAAGGGACAATGAGCAGTTCTTC

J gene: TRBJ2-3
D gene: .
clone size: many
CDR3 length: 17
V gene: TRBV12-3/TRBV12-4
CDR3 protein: CASSLMPGSGSTDTQYF
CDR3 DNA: TGTGCCAGCAGTCTCATGCCCGGGAGCGGGAGCACAGATACGCAGTATTTT

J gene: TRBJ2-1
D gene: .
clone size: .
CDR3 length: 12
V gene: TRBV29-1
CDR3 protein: CSVPDEYSEQFF
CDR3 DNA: TGCAGCGTTCCGGACGAGTACTCTGAGCAGTTCTTC

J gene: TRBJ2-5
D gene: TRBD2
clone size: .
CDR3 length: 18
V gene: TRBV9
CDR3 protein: CASSLGKGAGGPRETQYF
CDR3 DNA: TGTGCCAGCAGTTTAGGGAAGGGCGCGGGAGGGCCACGGGAGACCCAGTACTTC

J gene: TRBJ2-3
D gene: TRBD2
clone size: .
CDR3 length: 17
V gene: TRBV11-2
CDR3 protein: CASSLAGTSGRWDTQYF
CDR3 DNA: TGTGCCAGCAGCTTAGCCGGGACTAGCGGGAGATGGGATACGCAGTATTTT

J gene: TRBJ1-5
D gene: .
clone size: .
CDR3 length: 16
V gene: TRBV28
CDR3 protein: CASSFEVGLGNQPQHF
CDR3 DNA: TGTGCCAGCAGTTTTGAAGTTGGTCTTGGCAATCAGCCCCAGCATTTT

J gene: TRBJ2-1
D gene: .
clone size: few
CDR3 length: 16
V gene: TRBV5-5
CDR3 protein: CASSLNGDGAYNEQFF
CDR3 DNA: TGTGCCAGCAGCTTGAATGGGGACGGAGCCTACAATGAGCAGTTCTTC

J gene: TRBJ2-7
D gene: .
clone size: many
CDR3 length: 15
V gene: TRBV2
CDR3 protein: CASSERGSYAYEQYF
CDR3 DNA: TGTGCCAGCAGTGAAAGGGGGTCCTATGCCTACGAGCAGTACTTC

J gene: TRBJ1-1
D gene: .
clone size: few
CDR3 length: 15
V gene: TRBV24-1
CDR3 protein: CATSDFQLKRTEAFF
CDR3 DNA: TGTGCCACCAGTGATTTCCAATTGAAGCGGACTGAAGCTTTCTTT

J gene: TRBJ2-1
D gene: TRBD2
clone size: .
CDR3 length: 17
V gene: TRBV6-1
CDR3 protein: CASSEVVGAIGGETQFF
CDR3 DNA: TGTGCCAGCAGTGAAGTGGTTGGTGCTATTGGGGGGGAGACCCAGTTCTTC

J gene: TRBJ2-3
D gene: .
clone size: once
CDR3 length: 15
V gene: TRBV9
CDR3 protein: CASSLTRGLTDTQCF
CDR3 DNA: TGTGCCAGCAGCTTAACCAGGGGACTCACAGATACGCAGTGTTTT

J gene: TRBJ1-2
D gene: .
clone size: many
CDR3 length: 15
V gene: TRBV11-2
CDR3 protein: CASSDTRTVGSGYTF
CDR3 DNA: TGTGCCAGCAGCGATACCCGTACCGTGGGGAGCGGCTACACCTTC